This entry lists 8 T cell receptor beta chains sequenced from one sample in a study of blood T cell repertoires in COVID-19. Sequenced by immunoSEQ multiplex PCR; TCRdb stores in-frame clones only, minus some. The sample yields over 250,000 clones, about 85% seen once. The material sequenced was peripheral blood. The receptors derive from a human donor in a cohort sampled during active COVID-19.

This clone was seen a few times. This chain joins TRBV7-2 and TRBJ2-7, with 7 bases identical to TRBD1. CDR1 is SGHTA and CDR2 is FQGNSA in the germline V gene. The J segment lost 1 base and the V segment lost 5 bases, leaving 8 bases of the junction unmatched. The CDR3 length is 15 residues. For the CDR3, the DNA is TGTGCCAGCAGCAAGAAATTGGGACAGTCCTACGAGCAGTACTTC. It translates to CASSKKLGQSYEQYF. Supplemented by reference TRBV7-2 and TRBJ2-7, the full variable domain reads GAGVSQSPSNKVTEKGKDVELRCDPISGHTALYWYRQSLGQGLEFLIYFQGNSAPDKSGLPSDRFSAERTGGSVSTLTIQRTQQEDSAVYLCASSKKLGQSYEQYFGPGTRLTVT.

The gene calls are TRBV5-1 and TRBJ1-2; 8 bases match TRBD1. This CDR3 is built from 15 residues. V shed 3 bases, J shed 4 bases, and the junction held 8 bases outside the gene matches. Germline V gene lookup returns CDR1 SGHRS and CDR2 YFSETQ. The DNA of the CDR3 is TGCGCCAGCAGCTGGGCGACAGGGGAAGGCTATGGCTACACCTTC. Amino acids: CASSWATGEGYGYTF.

CDR3 loop: CASSQDLPGQLYEQYF. The DNA of the CDR3 is TGTGCCAGCAGCCAAGATCTGCCGGGACAACTTTACGAGCAGTACTTC. The chain joins TRBV3-1 (or the pseudogene TRBV3-2) to TRBJ2-7; D is perhaps TRBD1 (6 bases). V dropped 0 bases and J dropped 4 bases, with 16 bases sitting between them. This CDR3 region has 16 residues. CDR1 LGHDT and CDR2 YNNKEL come from the germline V gene (reference sequence).

This chain joins TRBV7-2 and TRBJ1-6; 7 nucleotides align to TRBD1. The length of the CDR3 is 16 residues. V shed 3 bases, J shed 10 bases, and the junction held 12 bases outside the gene matches. Per the germline V gene, CDR1 is SGHTA and CDR2 is FQGNSA. The CDR3 reads CASSFPRTGRESPLHF. The CDR3 bases are TGTGCCAGCAGCTTCCCCAGGACAGGTCGAGAGTCACCCCTCCACTTT. Using reference TRBV7-2 and TRBJ1-6 for the parts outside the CDR3, the full variable domain is GAGVSQSPSNKVTEKGKDVELRCDPISGHTALYWYRQSLGQGLEFLIYFQGNSAPDKSGLPSDRFSAERTGGSVSTLTIQRTQQEDSAVYLCASSFPRTGRESPLHFGNGTRLTVT.

The chain joins TRBV28 to TRBJ2-1, with 8 bases aligning to TRBD1. This CDR3 contains 12 residues. The germline CDR1 and CDR2 sequences are MDHEN and SYDVKM. V lost 7 bases to trimming and J lost 14 bases; unmatched junction nucleotides: 10. This chain's CDR3 is CASTPPQGAKFF. The CDR3, as DNA: TGTGCCAGCACCCCACCTCAGGGGGCGAAGTTCTTC.

The chain carries TRBV5-1 and TRBJ2-1, with 8 bases lining up with TRBD2. Trimming removed 0 bases from V and 5 bases from J; junction bases left unmatched: 1. Germline CDR1 is SGHRS and CDR2 is YFSETQ. CDR3 length: 14 residues. CDR3 region: CASSLVLADNEQFF. CDR3 sequence (DNA): TGCGCCAGCAGCTTGGTACTAGCGGACAATGAGCAGTTCTTC.

This sequence joins TRBV5-5 and TRBJ1-4; 8 bases match TRBD1. Germline CDR1 is SGHKS and CDR2 is YYEKEE (reference sequence). J gave up 6 bases and V 4 bases, and 11 bases lay outside the gene matches. The CDR3 consists of 16 residues. The CDR3 DNA sequence: TGTGCCAGCAGCAAAAACCTCCAGGGGGCTTATGAAAAACTGTTTTTT. Amino acid sequence: CASSKNLQGAYEKLFF.

The chain carries TRBV11-2 and TRBJ2-7, with 7 nucleotides matching TRBD2. This CDR3 is 15 amino acids long. V lost 5 bases, J lost 2 bases, and 9 bases stayed unmatched. The germline gives CDR1 SGHAT, CDR2 FQNNGV. This chain's CDR3 is CASSTHRDYPYEQYF. CDR3 in DNA: TGTGCCAGCAGCACCCACCGGGACTACCCCTACGAGCAGTACTTC.